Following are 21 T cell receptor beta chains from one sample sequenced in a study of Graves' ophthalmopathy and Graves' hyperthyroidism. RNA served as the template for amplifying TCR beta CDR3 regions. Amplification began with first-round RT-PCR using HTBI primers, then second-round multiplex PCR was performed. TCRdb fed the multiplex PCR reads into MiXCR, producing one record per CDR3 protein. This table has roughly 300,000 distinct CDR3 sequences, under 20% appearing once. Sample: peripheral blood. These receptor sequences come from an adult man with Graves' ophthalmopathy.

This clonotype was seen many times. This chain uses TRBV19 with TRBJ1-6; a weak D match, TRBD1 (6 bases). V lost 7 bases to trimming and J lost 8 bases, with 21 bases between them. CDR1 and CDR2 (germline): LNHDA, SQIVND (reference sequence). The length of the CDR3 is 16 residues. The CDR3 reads CASTRRGGPGDSPLHF. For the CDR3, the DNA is TGTGCCAGTACCCGCCGCGGGGGCCCGGGGGATTCACCCCTCCACTTT.

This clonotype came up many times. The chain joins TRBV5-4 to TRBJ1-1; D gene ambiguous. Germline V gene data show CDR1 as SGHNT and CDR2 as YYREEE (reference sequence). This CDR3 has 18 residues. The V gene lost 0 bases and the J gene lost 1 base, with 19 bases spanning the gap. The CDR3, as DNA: TGTGCCAGCAGCTTGGTGGGATCTGGTGTTGGAAAGAACACTGAAGCTTTCTTT. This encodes CASSLVGSGVGKNTEAFF.

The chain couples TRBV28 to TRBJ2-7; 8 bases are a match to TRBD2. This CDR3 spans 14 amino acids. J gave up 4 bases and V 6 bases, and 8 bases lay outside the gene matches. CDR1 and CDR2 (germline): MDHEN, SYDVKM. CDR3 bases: TGTGCCAGCAGGAGAACTAGCGGAGCATACGAGCAGTACTTC. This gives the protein CASRRTSGAYEQYF.

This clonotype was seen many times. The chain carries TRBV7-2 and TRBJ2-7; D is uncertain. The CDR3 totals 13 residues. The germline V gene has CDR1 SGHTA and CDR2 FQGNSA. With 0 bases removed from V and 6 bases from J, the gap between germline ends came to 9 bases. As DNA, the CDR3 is TGTGCCAGCAGCTTAGCTCGGCGCCTCGAGCAGTACTTC. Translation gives CASSLARRLEQYF.

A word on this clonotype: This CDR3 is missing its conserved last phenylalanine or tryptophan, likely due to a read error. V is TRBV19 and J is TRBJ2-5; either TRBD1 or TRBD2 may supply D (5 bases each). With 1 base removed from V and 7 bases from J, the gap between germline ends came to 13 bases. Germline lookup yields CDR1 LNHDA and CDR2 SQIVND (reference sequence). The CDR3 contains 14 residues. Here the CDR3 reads CASSIGGRSGTQYL. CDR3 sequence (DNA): TGTGCCAGTAGTATAGGGGGACGGAGCGGGACCCAGTACCTC.

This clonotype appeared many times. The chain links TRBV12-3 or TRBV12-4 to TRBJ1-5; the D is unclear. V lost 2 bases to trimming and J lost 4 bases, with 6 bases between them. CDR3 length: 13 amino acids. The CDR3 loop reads CASSLSRNQPQHF. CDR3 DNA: TGTGCCAGCAGTTTATCAAGAAATCAGCCCCAGCATTTT.

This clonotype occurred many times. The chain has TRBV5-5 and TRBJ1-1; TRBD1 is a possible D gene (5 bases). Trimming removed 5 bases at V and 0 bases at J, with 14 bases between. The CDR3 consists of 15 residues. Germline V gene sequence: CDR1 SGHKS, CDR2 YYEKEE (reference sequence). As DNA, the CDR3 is TGTGCCAGCAGTTTACCGGGACGAGTGAACACTGAAGCTTTCTTT. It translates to CASSLPGRVNTEAFF.

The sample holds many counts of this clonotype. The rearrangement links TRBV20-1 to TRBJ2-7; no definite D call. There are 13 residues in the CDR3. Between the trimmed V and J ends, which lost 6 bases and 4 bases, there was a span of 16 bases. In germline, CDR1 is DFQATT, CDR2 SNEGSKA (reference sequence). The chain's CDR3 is CSASISRNYEQYF. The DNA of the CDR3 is TGCAGTGCCTCGATCAGCCGGAATTACGAGCAGTACTTC.

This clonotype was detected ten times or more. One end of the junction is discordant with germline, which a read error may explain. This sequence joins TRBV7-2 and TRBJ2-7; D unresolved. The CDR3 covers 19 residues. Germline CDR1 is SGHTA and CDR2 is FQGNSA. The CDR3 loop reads CVSSLVSAPTGPSPYEQYF. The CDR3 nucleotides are TGTGTCAGCAGCTTAGTGTCGGCTCCCACCGGACCTTCTCCCTACGAGCAGTACTTC.

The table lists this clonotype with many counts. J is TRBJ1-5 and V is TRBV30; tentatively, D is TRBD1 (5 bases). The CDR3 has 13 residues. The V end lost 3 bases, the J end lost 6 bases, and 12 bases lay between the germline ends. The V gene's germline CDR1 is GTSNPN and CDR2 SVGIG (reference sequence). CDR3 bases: TGTGCCTGGAGCGCGGGACCGGGTCAGCCCCAGCATTTT. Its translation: CAWSAGPGQPQHF.

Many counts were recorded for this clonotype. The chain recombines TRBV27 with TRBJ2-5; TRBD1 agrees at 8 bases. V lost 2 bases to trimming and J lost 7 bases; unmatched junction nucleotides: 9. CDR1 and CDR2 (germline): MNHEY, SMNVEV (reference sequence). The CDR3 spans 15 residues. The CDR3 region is CASSLDRGPIGTQYF. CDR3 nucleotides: TGTGCCAGCAGTTTAGACAGGGGCCCGATTGGGACCCAGTACTTC.

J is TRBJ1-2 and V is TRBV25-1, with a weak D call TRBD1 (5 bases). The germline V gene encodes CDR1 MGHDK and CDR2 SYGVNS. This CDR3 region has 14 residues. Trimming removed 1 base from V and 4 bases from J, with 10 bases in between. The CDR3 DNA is TGTGCCAGCAGTGAATCTACAGGCTTCTATGGCTACACCTTC. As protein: CASSESTGFYGYTF.

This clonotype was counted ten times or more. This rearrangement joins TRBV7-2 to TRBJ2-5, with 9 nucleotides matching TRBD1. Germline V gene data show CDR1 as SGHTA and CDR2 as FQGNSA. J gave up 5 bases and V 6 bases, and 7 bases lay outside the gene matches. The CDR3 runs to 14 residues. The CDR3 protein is CASSFDRGSETQYF. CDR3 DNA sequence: TGTGCCAGCAGTTTCGACAGGGGGTCGGAGACCCAGTACTTC.

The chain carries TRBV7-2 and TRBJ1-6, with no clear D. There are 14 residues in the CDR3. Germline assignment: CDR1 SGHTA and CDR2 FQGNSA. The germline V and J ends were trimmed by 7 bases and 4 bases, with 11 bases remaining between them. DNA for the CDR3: TGTGCCAGCACCGGACCGCCATATAATTCACCCCTCCACTTT. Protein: CASTGPPYNSPLHF.

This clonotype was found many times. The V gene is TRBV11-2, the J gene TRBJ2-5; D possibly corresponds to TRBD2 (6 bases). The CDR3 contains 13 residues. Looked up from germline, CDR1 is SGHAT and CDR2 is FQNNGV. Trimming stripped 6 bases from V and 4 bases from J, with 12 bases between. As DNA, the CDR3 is TGTGCCAGCAGGGGGATAGCGGTAGAGACCCAGTACTTC. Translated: CASRGIAVETQYF.

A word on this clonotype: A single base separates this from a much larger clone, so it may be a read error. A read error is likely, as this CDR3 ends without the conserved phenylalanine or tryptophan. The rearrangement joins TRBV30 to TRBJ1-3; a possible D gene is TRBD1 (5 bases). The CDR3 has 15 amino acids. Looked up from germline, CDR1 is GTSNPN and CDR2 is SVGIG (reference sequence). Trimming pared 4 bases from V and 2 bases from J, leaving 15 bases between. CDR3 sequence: CAWISPGWAGNTIYL. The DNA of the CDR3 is TGTGCCTGGATCTCCCCAGGGTGGGCTGGAAACACCATATATCTT.

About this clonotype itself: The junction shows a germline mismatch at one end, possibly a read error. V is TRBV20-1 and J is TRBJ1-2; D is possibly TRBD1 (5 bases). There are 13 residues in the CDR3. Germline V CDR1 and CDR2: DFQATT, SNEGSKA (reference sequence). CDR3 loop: CSARMGLVYGYNF. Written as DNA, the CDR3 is TGCAGTGCTAGGATGGGGCTAGTCTATGGCTACAACTTC.

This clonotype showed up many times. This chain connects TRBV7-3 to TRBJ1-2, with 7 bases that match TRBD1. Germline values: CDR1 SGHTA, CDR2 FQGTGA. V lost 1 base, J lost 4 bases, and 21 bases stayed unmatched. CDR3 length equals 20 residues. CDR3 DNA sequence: TGTGCCAGCAGCTTAAGGGGGATTGGGCGGCGGAACCAGGGGGGCTATGGCTACACCTTC. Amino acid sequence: CASSLRGIGRRNQGGYGYTF.

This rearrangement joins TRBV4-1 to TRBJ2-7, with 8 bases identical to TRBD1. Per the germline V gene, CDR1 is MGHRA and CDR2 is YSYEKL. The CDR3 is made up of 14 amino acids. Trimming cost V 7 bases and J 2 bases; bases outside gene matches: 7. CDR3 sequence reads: CASKQGETAYEQYF. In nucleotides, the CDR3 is TGCGCCAGCAAACAGGGGGAGACCGCCTACGAGCAGTACTTC.

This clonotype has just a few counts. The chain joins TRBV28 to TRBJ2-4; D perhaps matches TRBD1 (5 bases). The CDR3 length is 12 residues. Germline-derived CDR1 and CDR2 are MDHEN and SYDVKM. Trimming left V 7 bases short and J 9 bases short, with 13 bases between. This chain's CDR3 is CASMGTGAIQYF. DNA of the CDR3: TGTGCCAGCATGGGTACAGGCGCCATTCAGTACTTC.

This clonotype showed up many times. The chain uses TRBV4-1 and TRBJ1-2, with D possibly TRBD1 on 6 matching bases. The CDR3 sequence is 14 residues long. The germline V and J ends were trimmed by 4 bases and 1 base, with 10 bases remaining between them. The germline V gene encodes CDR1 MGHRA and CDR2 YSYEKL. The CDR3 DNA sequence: TGCGCCAGCAGCCCCGACAGGCTTAACTATGGCTACACCTTC. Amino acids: CASSPDRLNYGYTF.